A single sample is the source of the 21 T cell receptor beta chains below, sequenced in a study of blood T cell repertoires in COVID-19 (TCRdb year 2020). The library was produced with the immunoSEQ multiplex PCR assay. TCRdb retrieved this table from immuneACCESS and kept in-frame rearrangements only. Not all clones are present; in checked studies, unresolved V genes account for under half, and no reason is known for the remainder. The sample table lists some 46,000 clones, 75% to 90% of them with a count of one. The top ten clonotypes cover 6% to 7.5% of the sample. The material sequenced was peripheral blood. The receptors were sampled from a man aged 55 to 70 with active COVID-19.

The chain employs TRBV15 and TRBJ1-5; D is undetermined. This CDR3 contains 15 residues. Trimming stripped 0 bases from V and 4 bases from J, with 10 bases between. The germline gives CDR1 LNHNV, CDR2 YYDKDF (reference sequence). The CDR3 nucleotides are TGTGCCACCAGCAGAGAAAGTACAGTAAATCAGCCCCAGCATTTT. It codes for CATSRESTVNQPQHF.

This chain joins TRBV27 and TRBJ2-3; tentative D call: TRBD1 (6 bases). Between the trimmed V and J ends, which lost 7 bases and 5 bases, there was a span of 19 bases. CDR1 and CDR2 (germline): MNHEY, SMNVEV (reference sequence). The CDR3 has 15 amino acids. The CDR3 DNA reads TGTGCCAGCAACTCCCGTGGGGGCCTGGGAGATACGCAGTATTTT. This codes for CASNSRGGLGDTQYF.

The chain is built from TRBV7-3 and TRBJ2-5; 11 bases map to TRBD1. The CDR3 contains 15 residues. Trimming took 5 bases from V and 5 from J; bases not matched to a gene: 7. The V gene's germline CDR1 is SGHTA and CDR2 FQGTGA. CDR3 loop: CASSPGQGAGETQYF. The DNA of the CDR3 is TGTGCCAGCAGCCCAGGACAGGGGGCCGGGGAGACCCAGTACTTC.

This rearrangement joins TRBV29-1 to TRBJ2-7; 9 positions match TRBD1. The CDR3 spans 17 residues. The germline V gene has CDR1 SQVTM and CDR2 ANQGSEA. V shed 4 bases and J 0 bases; nucleotides not matched to a gene: 13. The DNA of the CDR3 is TGCAGCGTTGGGGGGACAGGGAGGATAACCGGCTCCTACGAGCAGTACTTC. Protein product: CSVGGTGRITGSYEQYF.

The chain is built from TRBV6-5 and TRBJ2-7, with 10 bases matching TRBD1. Germline V CDR1 and CDR2: MNHEY, SVGAGI. After removal of 4 bases from V and 4 bases from J, the junction contained 4 bases not matched to a gene. CDR3 size: 14 residues. CDR3 DNA: TGTGCCAGCAGTTCGACAGGGGGCTTTTACGAGCAGTACTTC. Residues: CASSSTGGFYEQYF.

The chain carries TRBV28 and TRBJ2-3, with D maybe TRBD2 (6 bases). Trimming cost V 2 bases and J 0 bases, with 6 bases left between them. The V gene's germline CDR1 is MDHEN and CDR2 SYDVKM. There are 14 residues in the CDR3. The CDR3 DNA reads TGTGCCAGCAGTTTAGGAGGGAGCACAGATACGCAGTATTTT. Translated, it gives CASSLGGSTDTQYF.

Here the CDR3 reads CASSSSLSGEDYNEQFF. As DNA, the CDR3 is TGTGCCAGCAGCTCCAGCCTTAGCGGGGAAGACTACAATGAGCAGTTCTTC. V usage is TRBV7-9 and J usage is TRBJ2-1; 8 bases fit TRBD2. From germline, CDR1 is SEHNR and CDR2 FQNEAQ (reference sequence). This CDR3 is 17 amino acids long. V lost 4 bases and J lost 3; bases outside the gene matches: 11.

V gene TRBV28 combines with J gene TRBJ1-2; 12 bases agree with TRBD1. Germline trimming cut 7 bases from V and 4 bases from J; bases unmatched to any gene: 7. The germline V gene has CDR1 MDHEN and CDR2 SYDVKM. CDR3 length equals 15 residues. The CDR3 DNA sequence: TGTGCCAGCAAATTGGGGACAGGGGGCATCTATGGCTACACCTTC. Residues: CASKLGTGGIYGYTF.

The rearrangement uses TRBV19 and TRBJ1-6; D not resolved. This CDR3 region has 13 residues. CDR1 LNHDA and CDR2 SQIVND come from the germline V gene (reference sequence). With 7 bases removed from V and 7 bases from J, the gap between germline ends came to 11 bases. The chain's CDR3 is CASTQTLNSPLHF. The CDR3 DNA reads as TGTGCCAGTACCCAAACTTTAAATTCACCCCTCCACTTT.

The genes are TRBV6-1 and TRBJ2-2; D remains ambiguous. The CDR3 is 14 amino acids. Germline CDR1 and CDR2: MNHNS and SASEGT. Trimming cost V 0 bases and J 5 bases, with 7 bases left between them. The CDR3 spells CASSEAISTGELFF. The DNA for the CDR3 is TGTGCCAGCAGTGAAGCAATTTCTACCGGGGAGCTGTTTTTT.

The J gene is TRBJ2-5, the V gene TRBV19, with a possible D match to TRBD2 (6 bases). Germline CDR1 reads LNHDA; CDR2 reads SQIVND (reference sequence). V shed 0 bases and J shed 5 bases, with 13 bases lying between them. The CDR3 is made up of 15 amino acids. CDR3 region: CASSIDLASAETQYF. The DNA for the CDR3 is TGTGCCAGTAGTATAGATCTGGCTAGCGCGGAGACCCAGTACTTC.

V gene TRBV28 combines with J gene TRBJ2-7, with TRBD1 matching 12 bases. The CDR3 sequence is 15 residues long. Germline CDR1 reads MDHEN; CDR2 reads SYDVKM. The junction had 4 bases not matched to a gene; V was cut back by 1 base and J by 6 bases. The CDR3 coding sequence is TGTGCCAGCAGTTTATTAGGGACAGGGGGCGGCGAGCAGTACTTC. Its protein is CASSLLGTGGGEQYF.

The chain uses TRBV9 and TRBJ2-5; 8 positions agree with TRBD2. Germline CDR1 SGDLS, CDR2 YYNGEE. The CDR3 sequence is 16 residues long. V was clipped by 0 bases and J by 5 bases; unmatched bases: 9. CDR3 loop: CASSVGSGSRGETQYF. The CDR3 DNA reads TGTGCCAGCAGCGTAGGAAGCGGGAGCCGGGGGGAGACCCAGTACTTC.

This chain connects TRBV24-1 to TRBJ1-3, with D perhaps TRBD1 (6 bases). V was clipped by 0 bases and J by 0 bases, with 11 bases between them. Germline CDR1 and CDR2: KGHDR and SFDVKD. The CDR3 is 17 residues long. CDR3 residues: CATSDLHRESSGNTIYF. CDR3 DNA sequence: TGTGCCACCAGTGATTTGCACAGGGAGAGCTCTGGAAACACCATATATTTT.

The V and J genes are TRBV5-1 and TRBJ2-7; a possible D gene is TRBD1 (5 bases). The CDR3 has 15 residues. Germline CDR1 and CDR2: SGHRS and YFSETQ. Between the trimmed V and J ends, which lost 0 bases and 4 bases, there was a span of 14 bases. CDR3 bases: TGCGCCAGCAGCTTGGCCCCAGGGTTCCAGTACGAGCAGTACTTC. As protein: CASSLAPGFQYEQYF.

The chain carries TRBV3-1 (or the pseudogene TRBV3-2) and TRBJ2-3, with no clear D. V lost 0 bases to trimming and J lost 0 bases, with 10 bases between them. This CDR3 is 16 amino acids long. Germline V gene sequence: CDR1 LGHDT, CDR2 YNNKEL (reference sequence). The CDR3 nucleotides are TGTGCCAGCAGCCAAGAAGTCAGATCTAGCACAGATACGCAGTATTTT. Translated, it gives CASSQEVRSSTDTQYF.

This chain links TRBV27 with TRBJ2-3; unclear D gene. The V end lost 7 bases, the J end lost 1 base, and 9 bases lay between the germline ends. This CDR3 region has 13 residues. From germline, CDR1 is MNHEY and CDR2 SMNVEV (reference sequence). CDR3 bases: TGTGCCAGCACTCAACTTGGCACAGATACGCAGTATTTT. Translation: CASTQLGTDTQYF.

The chain uses TRBV28 and TRBJ1-4, with D perhaps matching TRBD1 (6 bases). From germline, CDR1 is MDHEN and CDR2 SYDVKM. Trimming stripped 6 bases from V and 7 bases from J, with 15 bases between. The CDR3 length is 14 residues. The CDR3 is CASSLGGGAEKLFF. CDR3 bases: TGTGCCAGCAGCCTAGGGGGTGGAGCTGAAAAACTGTTTTTT.

This chain joins TRBV7-6 and TRBJ1-1; no firm D call. The CDR3 is 15 amino acids. CDR1 is SGHVS, CDR2 FNYEAQ, per germline. Trimming shortened V by 4 bases and J by 6 bases, and 18 bases separated the two germline ends. The DNA of the CDR3 is TGTGCCAGCAGCTCCCGTGGAGGGTTTAGCCCTGAAGCTTTCTTT. Encoded protein: CASSSRGGFSPEAFF.

The chain recombines TRBV14 with TRBJ2-2, with TRBD2 identical over 9 bases. The CDR3 sequence is 15 residues long. CDR1 SGHDN and CDR2 FVKESK come from the germline V gene. V lost 4 bases to trimming and J lost 4 bases; unmatched junction nucleotides: 4. In DNA form, the CDR3 reads TGTGCCAGCAGCCCCCGACTAGCGGTCACCGGGGAGCTGTTTTTT. Its translation: CASSPRLAVTGELFF.

The chain carries TRBV7-6 and TRBJ2-1; 9 bases map to TRBD2. Per germline, CDR1 SGHVS and CDR2 FNYEAQ. V shed 4 bases, J shed 5 bases, and the junction held 6 bases outside the gene matches. The CDR3 runs 15 residues. The CDR3 DNA follows: TGTGCCAGCAGCTCAGAGAGCGGGAGGCACAATGAGCAGTTCTTC. Residues: CASSSESGRHNEQFF.